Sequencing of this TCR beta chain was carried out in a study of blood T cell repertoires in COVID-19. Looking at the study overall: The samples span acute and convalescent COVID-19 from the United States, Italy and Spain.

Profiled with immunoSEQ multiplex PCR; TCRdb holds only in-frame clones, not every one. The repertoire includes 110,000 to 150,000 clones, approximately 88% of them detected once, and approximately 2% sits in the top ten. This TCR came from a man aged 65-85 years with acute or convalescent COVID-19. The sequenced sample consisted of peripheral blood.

CDR3 loop: CASSVVRLAGANTGELFF. CDR3 nucleotide sequence: TGTGCCAGCAGCGTAGTAAGGCTAGCGGGGGCTAACACCGGGGAGCTGTTTTTT. J is TRBJ2-2 and V is TRBV9; 10 positions match TRBD2. CDR1 and CDR2 from the germline V gene are SGDLS and YYNGEE. This CDR3 contains 18 residues. Trimming removed 0 bases from V and 2 bases from J; junction bases left unmatched: 7.